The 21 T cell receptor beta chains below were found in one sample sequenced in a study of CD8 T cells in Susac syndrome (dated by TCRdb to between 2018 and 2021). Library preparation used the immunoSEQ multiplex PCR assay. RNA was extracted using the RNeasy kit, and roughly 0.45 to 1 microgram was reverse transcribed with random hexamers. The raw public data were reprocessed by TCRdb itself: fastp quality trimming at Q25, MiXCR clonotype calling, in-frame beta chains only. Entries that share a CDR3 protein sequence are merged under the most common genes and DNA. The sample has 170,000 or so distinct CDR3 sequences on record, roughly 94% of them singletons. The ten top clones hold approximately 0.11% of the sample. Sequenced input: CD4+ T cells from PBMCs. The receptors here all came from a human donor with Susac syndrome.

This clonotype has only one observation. The CDR3 DNA sequence: TGTGCCAGCAGCCCCCCATTCGGGGGTAACACCGGGGAGCTGTTTTTT. This translates into CASSPPFGGNTGELFF. This rearrangement joins TRBV9 to TRBJ2-2, with D possibly TRBD2 on 6 matching bases. Germline V lookup: CDR1 SGDLS, CDR2 YYNGEE. The CDR3 is 16 amino acids. V was pared by 4 bases and J by 2 bases, with 15 bases between.

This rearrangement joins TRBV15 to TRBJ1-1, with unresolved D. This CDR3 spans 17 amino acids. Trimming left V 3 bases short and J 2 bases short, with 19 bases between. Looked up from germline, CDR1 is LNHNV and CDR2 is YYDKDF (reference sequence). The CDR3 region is CATSREPRSAINTEAFF. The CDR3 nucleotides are TGTGCCACCAGCAGGGAACCACGGTCAGCCATAAACACTGAAGCTTTCTTT.

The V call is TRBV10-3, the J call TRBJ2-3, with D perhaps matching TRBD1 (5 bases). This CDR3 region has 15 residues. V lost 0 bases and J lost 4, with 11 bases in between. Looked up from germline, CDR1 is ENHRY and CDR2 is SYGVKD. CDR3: CAISESIQGADTQYF. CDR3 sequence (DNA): TGTGCCATCAGTGAGTCGATCCAGGGCGCAGATACGCAGTATTTT.

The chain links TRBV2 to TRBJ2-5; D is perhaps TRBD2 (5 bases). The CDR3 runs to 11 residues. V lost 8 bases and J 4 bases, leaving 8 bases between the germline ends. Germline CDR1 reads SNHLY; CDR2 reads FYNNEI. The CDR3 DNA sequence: TGTGCCAGCGAACGGGGAGAGACCCAGTACTTC. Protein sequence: CASERGETQYF.

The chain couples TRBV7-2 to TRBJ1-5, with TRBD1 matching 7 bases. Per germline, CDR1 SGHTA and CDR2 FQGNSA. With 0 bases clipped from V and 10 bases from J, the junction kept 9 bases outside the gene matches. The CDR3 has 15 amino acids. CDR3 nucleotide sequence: TGTGCCAGCAGCTTAGCACAGGGACAGATCAGCCCCCAGCATTTT. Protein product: CASSLAQGQISPQHF.

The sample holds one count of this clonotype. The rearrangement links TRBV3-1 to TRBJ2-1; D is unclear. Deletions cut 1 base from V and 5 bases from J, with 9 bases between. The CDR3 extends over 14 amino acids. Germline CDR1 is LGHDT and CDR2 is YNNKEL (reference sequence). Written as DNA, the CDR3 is TGTGCCAGCAGCCAAGTGGGGTTAGACAATGAGCAGTTCTTC. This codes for CASSQVGLDNEQFF.

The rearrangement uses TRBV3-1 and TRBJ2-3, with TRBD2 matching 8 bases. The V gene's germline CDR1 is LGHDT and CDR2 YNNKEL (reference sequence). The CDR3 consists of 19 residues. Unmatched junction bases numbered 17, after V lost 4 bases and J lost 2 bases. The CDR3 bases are TGTGCCAGCAGCCTCACCCCCGGTCCAGCGGGGGAATACACAGATACGCAGTATTTT. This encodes CASSLTPGPAGEYTDTQYF.

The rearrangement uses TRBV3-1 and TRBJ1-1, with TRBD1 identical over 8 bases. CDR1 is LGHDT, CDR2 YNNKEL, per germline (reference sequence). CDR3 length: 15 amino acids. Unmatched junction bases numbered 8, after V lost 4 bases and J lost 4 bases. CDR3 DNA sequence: TGTGCCAGCAGCCTTTATGACAGGGGTAGCACTGAAGCTTTCTTT. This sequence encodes CASSLYDRGSTEAFF.

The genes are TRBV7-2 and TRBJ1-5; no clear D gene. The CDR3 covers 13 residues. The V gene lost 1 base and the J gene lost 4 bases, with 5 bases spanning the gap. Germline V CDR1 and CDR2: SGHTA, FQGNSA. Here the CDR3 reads CASSLVPNQPQHF. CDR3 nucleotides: TGTGCCAGCAGCTTAGTCCCTAATCAGCCCCAGCATTTT.

The CDR3: CASSQGSGGGNQPQHF. Here the CDR3 DNA reads TGTGCCAGCAGCCAAGGGTCAGGGGGAGGCAATCAGCCCCAGCATTTT. The chain recombines TRBV3-1 with TRBJ1-5; 7 bases match TRBD1. The V gene end was trimmed by 1 base and the J gene end by 2 bases; junction bases not matched to a gene: 5. Germline CDR1 and CDR2: LGHDT and YNNKEL (reference sequence). There are 16 residues in the CDR3.

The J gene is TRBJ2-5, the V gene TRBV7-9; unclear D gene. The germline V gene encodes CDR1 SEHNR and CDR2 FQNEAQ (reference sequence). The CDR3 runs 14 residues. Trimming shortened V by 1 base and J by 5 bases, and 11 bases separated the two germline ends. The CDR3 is CASSLVQDGETQYF. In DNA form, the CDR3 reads TGTGCCAGCAGCTTAGTGCAGGATGGGGAGACCCAGTACTTC.

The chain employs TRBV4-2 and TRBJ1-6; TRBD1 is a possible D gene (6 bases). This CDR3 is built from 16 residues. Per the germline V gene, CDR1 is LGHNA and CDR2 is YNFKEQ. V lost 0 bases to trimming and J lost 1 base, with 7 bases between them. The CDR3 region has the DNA TGTGCCAGCAGCCAAGATCAGGGGTCCTATAATTCACCCCTCCACTTT. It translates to CASSQDQGSYNSPLHF.

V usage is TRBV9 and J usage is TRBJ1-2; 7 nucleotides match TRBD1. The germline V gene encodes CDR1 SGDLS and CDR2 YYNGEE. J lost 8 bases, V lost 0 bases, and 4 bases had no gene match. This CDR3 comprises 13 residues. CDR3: CASSVVGGGGYTF. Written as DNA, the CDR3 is TGTGCCAGCAGCGTAGTGGGAGGGGGCGGCTACACCTTC.

The CDR3 spells CSARARPSTDTQYF. Here the CDR3 DNA reads TGCAGTGCTAGGGCCCGGCCTAGCACAGATACGCAGTATTTT. This rearrangement joins TRBV20-1 to TRBJ2-3; D remains unclear. In germline, CDR1 is DFQATT, CDR2 SNEGSKA (reference sequence). V was clipped by 3 bases and J by 0 bases, with 10 bases between them. CDR3 length: 14 residues.

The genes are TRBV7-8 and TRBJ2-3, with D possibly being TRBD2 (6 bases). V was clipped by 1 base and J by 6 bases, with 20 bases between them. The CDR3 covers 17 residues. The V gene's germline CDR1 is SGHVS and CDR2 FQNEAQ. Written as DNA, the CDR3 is TGTGCCAGCAGCTTAGTCGGGGGACTGGCTCCAACTGATACGCAGTATTTT. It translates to CASSLVGGLAPTDTQYF.

The DNA for the CDR3 is TGTGCCAGCAGCCCTGTAGGGACAGGGGGCGCGACAGTCTACGAGCAGTACTTC. Translating it yields CASSPVGTGGATVYEQYF. This chain links TRBV12-3 or TRBV12-4 with TRBJ2-7; 12 bases line up with TRBD1. J lost 3 bases, V lost 6 bases, and 15 bases had no gene match. This CDR3 comprises 18 residues.

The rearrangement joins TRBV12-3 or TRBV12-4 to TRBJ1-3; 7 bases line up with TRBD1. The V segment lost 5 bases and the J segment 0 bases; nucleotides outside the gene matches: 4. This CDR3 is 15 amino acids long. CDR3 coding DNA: TGTGCCAGCAGTAGGGACAGAGTCTCTGGAAACACCATATATTTT. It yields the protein CASSRDRVSGNTIYF.

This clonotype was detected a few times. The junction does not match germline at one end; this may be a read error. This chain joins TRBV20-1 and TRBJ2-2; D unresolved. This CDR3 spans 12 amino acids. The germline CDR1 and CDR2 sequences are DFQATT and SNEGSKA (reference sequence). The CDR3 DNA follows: TGCAGTGCTGGAGACAACACCGGGGAGCTGTTTTTT. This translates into CSAGDNTGELFF.

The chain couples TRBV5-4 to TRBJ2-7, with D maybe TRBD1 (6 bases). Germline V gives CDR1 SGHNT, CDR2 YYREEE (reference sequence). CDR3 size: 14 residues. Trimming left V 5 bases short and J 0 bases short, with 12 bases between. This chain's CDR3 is CASRFDRSSYEQYF. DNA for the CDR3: TGTGCCAGCAGATTTGACAGGAGCTCCTACGAGCAGTACTTC.

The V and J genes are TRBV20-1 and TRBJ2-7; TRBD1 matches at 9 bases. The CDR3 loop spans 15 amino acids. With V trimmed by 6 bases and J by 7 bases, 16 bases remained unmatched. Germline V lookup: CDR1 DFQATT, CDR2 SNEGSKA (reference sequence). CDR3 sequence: CSAFPGQGRDGEQYF. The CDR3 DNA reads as TGCAGTGCCTTCCCAGGACAGGGGCGCGATGGTGAGCAGTACTTC.

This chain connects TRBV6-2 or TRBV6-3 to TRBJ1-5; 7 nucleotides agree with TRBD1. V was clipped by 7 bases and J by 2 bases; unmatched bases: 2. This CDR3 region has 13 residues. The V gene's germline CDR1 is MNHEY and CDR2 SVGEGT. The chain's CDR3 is CASNDRGNQPQHF. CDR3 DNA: TGTGCCAGCAATGACAGGGGCAATCAGCCCCAGCATTTT.